The next 10 T cell receptor beta chains were all read from a single sample in a study of T cell responses to AZD1222 COVID-19 vaccine. TCRdb's copy holds only in-frame clones and misses some; the assay was immunoSEQ multiplex PCR. This table has roughly 66,000 clones, 88% appearing once. Source: peripheral blood, taken 28 days after the second dose of the MenACWY control vaccine. All receptors derive from an adult who received the MenACWY meningococcal vaccine as a control.

The rearrangement links TRBV27 to TRBJ1-1; TRBD1 aligns across 10 bases. Germline assignment: CDR1 MNHEY and CDR2 SMNVEV (reference sequence). V was clipped by 6 bases and J by 5 bases; unmatched bases: 6. The CDR3 loop spans 14 amino acids. The CDR3 region has the DNA TGTGCCAGCAGACCGGGACAGGGGAGGACTGAAGCTTTCTTT. Translation gives CASRPGQGRTEAFF.

This chain connects TRBV27 to TRBJ1-2; 10 positions match TRBD1. This CDR3 is built from 15 residues. Germline CDR1 is MNHEY and CDR2 is SMNVEV (reference sequence). V lost 5 bases, J lost 4 bases, and 7 bases stayed unmatched. The CDR3 loop reads CASSEATGGGYGYTF. DNA for the CDR3: TGTGCCAGCAGTGAAGCGACAGGGGGCGGCTATGGCTACACCTTC.

The rearrangement links TRBV6-5 to TRBJ1-1; D not certain. V lost 2 bases and J 1 base, leaving 5 bases between the germline ends. CDR1 and CDR2 (germline): MNHEY, SVGAGI. The CDR3 runs 13 residues. In nucleotides, the CDR3 is TGTGCCAGCAGTTACAACCAGAACACTGAAGCTTTCTTT. It codes for CASSYNQNTEAFF.

The chain links TRBV28 to TRBJ1-6, with 7 bases aligning to TRBD1. The junction had 9 bases not matched to a gene; V was cut back by 6 bases and J by 7 bases. The CDR3 totals 15 residues. CDR1 is MDHEN and CDR2 is SYDVKM in the germline V gene. CDR3 sequence: CASRRGQQNNSPLHF. CDR3 DNA sequence: TGTGCCAGCAGGCGGGGACAGCAGAACAATTCACCCCTCCACTTT. Full variable domain (outside the CDR3, taken from reference TRBV28 and TRBJ1-6): DVKVTQSSRYLVKRTGEKVFLECVQDMDHENMFWYRQDPGLGLRLIYFSYDVKMKEKGDIPEGYSVSREKKERFSLILESASTNQTSMYLCASRRGQQNNSPLHFGNGTRLTVT.

The chain combines TRBV10-1 with TRBJ1-5; 9 bases agree with TRBD1. The CDR3 consists of 19 residues. Germline CDR1 is WNHNN and CDR2 is SYGVQD (reference sequence). The V gene end was trimmed by 8 bases and the J gene end by 7 bases; junction bases not matched to a gene: 24. The chain's CDR3 is CASCLGGTPGQGVKQPQHF. CDR3 nucleotides: TGCGCCAGCTGTCTCGGGGGGACTCCGGGACAGGGAGTGAAGCAGCCCCAGCATTTT.

The J gene is TRBJ1-4, the V gene TRBV5-1; a weak D match, TRBD1 (5 bases). Trimming took off 4 bases at V and 6 bases at J, with 16 bases between the two ends. Germline-derived CDR1 and CDR2 are SGHRS and YFSETQ. This CDR3 has 15 amino acids. The CDR3 region has the DNA TGCGCCAGCAGCACCCGGGACGGCCTTGATGAAAAACTGTTTTTT. Amino acid sequence: CASSTRDGLDEKLFF.

This clone was counted a few times. This chain links TRBV5-8 with TRBJ2-7; 11 nucleotides align to TRBD2. The CDR3 runs 16 residues. The junction had 5 bases not matched to a gene; V was cut back by 0 bases and J by 3 bases. CDR1 is SGHTS, CDR2 YDEGEE, per germline. This chain's CDR3 is CASSLVRLAGIYEQYF. The CDR3 DNA sequence: TGTGCCAGCAGCTTGGTCCGACTAGCGGGAATCTACGAGCAGTACTTC.

This clone showed up just once. The chain is built from TRBV2 and TRBJ1-5, with D possibly TRBD1 on 5 matching bases. The CDR3 is 13 residues long. The germline V gene has CDR1 SNHLY and CDR2 FYNNEI. V lost 8 bases, J lost 4 bases, and 12 bases lay in between. CDR3 sequence (DNA): TGTGCCAGCCTGCGGGACGGTAATCAGCCCCAGCATTTT. This codes for CASLRDGNQPQHF.

The chain carries TRBV11-2 and TRBJ1-4; TRBD1 aligns across 7 bases. Germline loops: CDR1 SGHAT, CDR2 FQNNGV. The CDR3 runs to 15 residues. J was trimmed by 4 bases and V by 4 bases; bases with no gene match: 6. The CDR3 loop is CASSSGQTVNEKLFF. CDR3 DNA sequence: TGTGCCAGCAGCTCGGGACAGACAGTTAATGAAAAACTGTTTTTT.

The chain uses TRBV9 and TRBJ2-6; 9 bases are a match to TRBD1. This CDR3 spans 15 amino acids. Germline V gene data show CDR1 as SGDLS and CDR2 as YYNGEE. V trimming: 4 bases; J trimming: 2 bases; junction bases outside the gene matches: 1. This CDR3 reads CASSTGGAGANVLTF. The CDR3 DNA reads TGTGCCAGCAGCACAGGGGGCGCTGGGGCCAACGTCCTGACTTTC.